This is a list of T cell receptor beta chains from one sample in a study of cytomegalovirus exposure and HLA in healthy donors. Sequencing used immunoSEQ multiplex PCR; TCRdb keeps in-frame clones, though not all of them. Of around 200,000 clones in the sample, around 76% were seen once. Sequencing used PBMCs. Source of these receptors: a man aged 40-50 years in good health and CMV-seropositive. The CDR3 runs from the conserved cysteine through the conserved F or W. D genes are given only for firm matches. Size is stated for part of the rows, as once, few or many counts, or as a class when the clone is expanded.

j_call clone_size cdr3_length d_call v_call cdr3_nt cdr3_aa
TRBJ1-2 - 16 - TRBV7-9 TGTGCCAGCAGCACCGCAGGGGAAGGGGTGGGCTATGGCTACACCTTC CASSTAGEGVGYGYTF
TRBJ2-5 - 16 TRBD2 TRBV27 TGTGCCAGCACCCCCGGACTAGCGGGAGTAGGGGAGACCCAGTACTTC CASTPGLAGVGETQYF
TRBJ1-4 - 13 - TRBV5-1 TGCGCCAGCAGCTACGAAGGGAGTGAAAAACTGTTTTTT CASSYEGSEKLFF
TRBJ2-3 - 16 - TRBV7-6 TGTGCCAGCAGCCCCCGGACAGCGAAGAGCACAGATACGCAGTATTTT CASSPRTAKSTDTQYF
TRBJ1-2 - 13 - TRBV19 TGTGCCAGTAGCAAAGACAGGTTCTATGGCTACACCTTC CASSKDRFYGYTF
TRBJ1-4 - 12 - TRBV2 TGTGCCAGCACCGAGAGGGGGGAAAAACTGTTTTTT CASTERGEKLFF
TRBJ1-1 few 11 - TRBV2 TGTGCCAACAATCGGGATTATGAAGCTTTCTTT CANNRDYEAFF
TRBJ1-1 many 14 TRBD1 TRBV18 TGTGCCAGCTCCCTCGAGGGGAAGGGGGCGGAAACTTTCTTT CASSLEGKGAETFF
TRBJ2-7 - 15 - TRBV27 TGTGCCAGCAGTCTCTCCATGGGGCGTACCTACGAGCAGTACTTC CASSLSMGRTYEQYF
TRBJ2-1 - 15 TRBD2 TRBV5-1 TGCGCCAGCAGCTTGGACGGGAGGATTCGTAATGAGCAGTTCTTC CASSLDGRIRNEQFF
TRBJ2-2 - 16 - TRBV25-1 TGTGCCAGCGGCGCCTACTACGACTATTCTTCCGGGGAGCTGTTTTTT CASGAYYDYSSGELFF
TRBJ1-2 - 14 TRBD1 TRBV5-8 TGTGCCAGCAGCTTGAAAGACAGGGACTATGGCTACACCTTC CASSLKDRDYGYTF
TRBJ2-1 - 18 TRBD2 TRBV27 TGTGCCAGCAGTTTTCGGACTAGCGGGAGGGGTTCCTACAATGAGCAGTTCTTC CASSFRTSGRGSYNEQFF
TRBJ1-2 - 14 - TRBV6-1 TGTGCCAGCAGTGAACCCCAGGGGTGGTATGGCTACACCTTC CASSEPQGWYGYTF
TRBJ2-5 - 17 TRBD2 TRBV7-8 TGTGCCAGCAGCTTTGGGCTAGCGGGAGGGTACCAAGAGACCCAGTACTTC CASSFGLAGGYQETQYF
TRBJ2-5 - 14 TRBD2 TRBV9 TGTGCCAGCACTGACCAGCGGGAGGGGGAGACCCAGTACTTC CASTDQREGETQYF
TRBJ2-1 - 18 TRBD1 TRBV6-1 TGTGCCAGCAGTGATGGGACAGGGGGCTCAAGGTACTACAATGAGCAGTTCTTC CASSDGTGGSRYYNEQFF
TRBJ1-2 - 13 - TRBV6-1 TGTGCCAGCAGTGAATTCGAGGGCGGCGGCTACACCTTC CASSEFEGGGYTF
TRBJ2-3 - 15 TRBD2 TRBV6-5 TGTGCCAGCAGTAGGATTAGCGGGACTTCTGATACGCAGTATTTT CASSRISGTSDTQYF
TRBJ2-1 once 17 TRBD2 TRBV10-2 TGCGCCAGCAGTGATCCTAGCGGGAGGAGTCCCTACAATGAGCAGTTCTTC CASSDPSGRSPYNEQFF
TRBJ2-7 - 13 TRBD1 TRBV19 TGTGCCAGTAGTCCAGGGACAGCCTACGAGCAGTACTTC CASSPGTAYEQYF
TRBJ1-2 - 13 - TRBV5-1 TGCGCCAGCAGCTTGGAAGGGGGTGGCGGCTACACCTTC CASSLEGGGGYTF
TRBJ2-7 - 13 TRBD2 TRBV6-1 TGTGCCAGCAGACATAGCGGGACCCACGAGCAGTACTTC CASRHSGTHEQYF
TRBJ2-1 - 16 TRBD2 TRBV4-1 TGCGCCAGCAGCCGCCCTACTAGCGAGACCCGAGGTGAGCAGTTCTTC CASSRPTSETRGEQFF
TRBJ1-2 once 14 - TRBV19 TGTGCCAGTATCGAAGGGGGAACTAACTATGGCTACACCTTC CASIEGGTNYGYTF
TRBJ1-4 - 15 - TRBV13 TGTGCCAGCAGGCCCAGAGGGTACGGGAATGAAAAACTGTTTTTT CASRPRGYGNEKLFF
TRBJ2-3 - 14 - TRBV27 TGTGCCAGCAGTTTAGCCGGTGGTCCAGATACGCAGTATTTT CASSLAGGPDTQYF
TRBJ2-1 - 13 TRBD2 TRBV19 TGTGCCAGTACGGCGGGAGGAGGCAATGAGCAGTTCTTC CASTAGGGNEQFF
TRBJ2-7 - 14 TRBD2 TRBV30 TGTGCCTGGAGTGGGGGGGGGAGCTCCTACGAGCAGTACTTC CAWSGGGSSYEQYF
TRBJ2-4 - 15 TRBD2 TRBV6-4 TGTGCCAGCAGTGACTCGGCGGGAGCGAGAAACATTCAGTACTTC CASSDSAGARNIQYF
TRBJ2-7 - 14 - TRBV27 TGTGCCAGCAGTTTATCAGGGGCCGACTACGAGCAGTACTTC CASSLSGADYEQYF
TRBJ2-2 - 15 TRBD1 TRBV25-1 TGTGCCAGCACTCCGACAGGGACGAATACCGGGGAGCTGTTTTTT CASTPTGTNTGELFF
TRBJ1-4 few 15 - TRBV4-1 TGCGCCAGCAGCCAAGGCGGAAAGGGGGGGGAAAAACTGTTTTTT CASSQGGKGGEKLFF
TRBJ1-5 - 12 - TRBV29-1 TGCAGCGTGGGGGGGCCAGGCGAGCCCCAGCATTTT CSVGGPGEPQHF
TRBJ2-4 - 15 - TRBV10-3 TGTGCCATCAGTGAGTCCGGCTCGGAGGGAGACATTCAGTACTTC CAISESGSEGDIQYF
TRBJ1-5 - 13 - TRBV18 TGTGCCAGCTCACCTGACAGAGATCAGCCCCAGCATTTT CASSPDRDQPQHF
TRBJ2-3 - 15 - TRBV2 TGTGCCAGCAGTGAAGCGGGAGGTAGGACAGATACGCAGTATTTT CASSEAGGRTDTQYF
TRBJ2-2 - 14 - TRBV7-9 TGTGCCAGCAGCCCGGACTTGAACACCGGGGAGCTGTTTTTT CASSPDLNTGELFF
TRBJ1-2 - 15 TRBD1 TRBV5-1 TGCGCCAGCAGCGCACAGGGGGCGTTCGCCTATGGCTACACCTTC CASSAQGAFAYGYTF
TRBJ2-1 - 15 TRBD2 TRBV19 TGTGCCAGTACCATAGCGGGAAGGCGGGACAATGAGCAGTTCTTC CASTIAGRRDNEQFF
TRBJ1-1 few 16 - TRBV30 TGTGCCTGGAGTCTCCGATCCACAGGGCGGAACACTGAAGCTTTCTTT CAWSLRSTGRNTEAFF
TRBJ2-1 few 15 TRBD2 TRBV5-1 TGCGCCAGCAGCTTTTCTAGCGGGAGTTACAATGAGCAGTTCTTC CASSFSSGSYNEQFF
TRBJ2-5 - 13 TRBD1 TRBV27 TGTGCCAGTGGACAGGGTATCCAAGAGACCCAGTACTTC CASGQGIQETQYF
TRBJ1-3 few 14 - TRBV25-1 TGTGCCAGCAGGGGTACAGGGTATGGAAACACCATATATTTT CASRGTGYGNTIYF
TRBJ2-3 - 15 - TRBV5-4 TGTGCCAGCAGCCGGCTTGCGGGACGCACAGATACGCAGTATTTT CASSRLAGRTDTQYF
TRBJ1-2 - 15 TRBD1 TRBV7-9 TGTGCCAGCAGCTTAGGGCAGGGGGCCTACTATGGCTACACCTTC CASSLGQGAYYGYTF
TRBJ1-1 - 17 TRBD1 TRBV5-1 TGCGCCAGCAGCTTGGGACAGGGGGCGTCGATGAACACTGAAGCTTTCTTT CASSLGQGASMNTEAFF
TRBJ2-4 - 18 TRBD2 TRBV13 TGTGCCAGCAGCTTAGTGGTGACTAGCGGGAGTAGGGGAAACATTCAGTACTTC CASSLVVTSGSRGNIQYF
TRBJ1-1 - 14 - TRBV5-1 TGCGCCAGCAGCTTGGGGGCCTTGAACACTGAAGCTTTCTTT CASSLGALNTEAFF
TRBJ1-1 - 12 - TRBV2 TGTGCCAGCAGACCGGACAGCCCCGAAGCTTTCTTT CASRPDSPEAFF
TRBJ2-4 - 14 - TRBV29-1 TGCAGCGTGACGCCCAGGGGCCGGGGGGACATTCAGTACTTC CSVTPRGRGDIQYF
TRBJ1-2 - 13 - TRBV10-3 TGTGCCATCAGTGAGTCGGGCAACTATGGCTACACCTTC CAISESGNYGYTF
TRBJ1-5 - 15 - TRBV7-9 TGTGCCAGCAGCTTAGGGGGAGGGAGCATAGAGCCCCAGCATTTT CASSLGGGSIEPQHF
TRBJ2-5 - 15 - TRBV7-3 TGTGCCAGCAGCTTGGGGGCCACCCGGGCGGAGACCCAGTACTTC CASSLGATRAETQYF
TRBJ2-7 - 15 TRBD1 TRBV15 TGTGCCACCTGGACGACCGGGACAGGGTCTAACGAGCAGTACTTC CATWTTGTGSNEQYF
TRBJ2-7 - 14 TRBD1 TRBV5-1 TGCGCCAGCAGCCGGACAGGAGAACTCTACGAGCAGTACTTC CASSRTGELYEQYF
TRBJ2-7 - 13 - TRBV7-6 TGTGCCAGCAGCTCGAAGCAGGGGGGAGAGCAGTACTTC CASSSKQGGEQYF
TRBJ1-2 - 12 - TRBV6-1 TGTGCCAGCCTCCCTCCCCTTTATGGCTACACCTTC CASLPPLYGYTF
TRBJ2-2 few 14 - TRBV5-1 TGCGCCAGCAGCTTGGGTGGCCCCCCCGGGGAGCTGTTTTTT CASSLGGPPGELFF
TRBJ1-4 - 16 - TRBV9 TGTGCCAGCAGCGTAGCTGGAGGGGCAACTAATGAAAAACTGTTTTTT CASSVAGGATNEKLFF